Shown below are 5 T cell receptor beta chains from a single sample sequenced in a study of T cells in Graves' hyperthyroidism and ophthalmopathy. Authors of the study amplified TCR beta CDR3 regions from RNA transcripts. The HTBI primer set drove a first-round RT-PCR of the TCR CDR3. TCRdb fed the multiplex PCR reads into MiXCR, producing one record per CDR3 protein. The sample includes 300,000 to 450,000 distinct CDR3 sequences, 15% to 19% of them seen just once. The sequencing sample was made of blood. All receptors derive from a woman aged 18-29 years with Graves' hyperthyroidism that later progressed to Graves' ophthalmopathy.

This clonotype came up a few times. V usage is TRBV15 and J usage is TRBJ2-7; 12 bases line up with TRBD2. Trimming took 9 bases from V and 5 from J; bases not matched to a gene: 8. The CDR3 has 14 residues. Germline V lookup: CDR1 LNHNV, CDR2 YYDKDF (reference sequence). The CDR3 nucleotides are TGTGCCACGACGACTAGCGGGAGAGAGAACGAGCAGTACTTC. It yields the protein CATTTSGRENEQYF.

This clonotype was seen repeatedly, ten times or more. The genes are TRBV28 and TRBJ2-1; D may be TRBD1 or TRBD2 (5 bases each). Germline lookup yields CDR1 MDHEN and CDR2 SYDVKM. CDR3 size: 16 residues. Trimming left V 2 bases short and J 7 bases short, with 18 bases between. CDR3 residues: CASSLILGESGNEQFF. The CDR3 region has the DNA TGTGCCAGCAGTTTAATTTTGGGGGAGTCTGGGAATGAGCAGTTCTTC.

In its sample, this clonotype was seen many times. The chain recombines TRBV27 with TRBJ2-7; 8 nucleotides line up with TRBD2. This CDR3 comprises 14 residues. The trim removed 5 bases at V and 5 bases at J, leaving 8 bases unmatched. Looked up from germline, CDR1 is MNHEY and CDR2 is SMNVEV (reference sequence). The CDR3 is CASSHERESDEQYF. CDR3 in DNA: TGTGCCAGCAGTCACGAGCGGGAGTCTGACGAGCAGTACTTC.

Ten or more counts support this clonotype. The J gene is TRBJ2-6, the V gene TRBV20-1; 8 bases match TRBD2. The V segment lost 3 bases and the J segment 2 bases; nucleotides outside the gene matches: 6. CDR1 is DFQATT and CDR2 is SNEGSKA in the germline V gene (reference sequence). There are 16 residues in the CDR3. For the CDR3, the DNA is TGCAGTGCTAGGCTAGCGGGCGAACCTGGGGCCAACGTCCTGACTTTC. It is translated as CSARLAGEPGANVLTF.

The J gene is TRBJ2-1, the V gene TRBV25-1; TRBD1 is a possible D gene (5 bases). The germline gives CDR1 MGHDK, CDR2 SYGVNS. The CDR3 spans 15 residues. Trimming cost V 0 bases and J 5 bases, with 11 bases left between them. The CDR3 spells CASSEYRGQNNEQFF. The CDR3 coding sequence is TGTGCCAGCAGTGAATATAGGGGCCAAAACAATGAGCAGTTCTTC. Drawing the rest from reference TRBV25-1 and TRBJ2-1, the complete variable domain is EADIYQTPRYLVIGTGKKITLECSQTMGHDKMYWYQQDPGMELHLIHYSYGVNSTEKGDLSSESTVSRIRTEHFPLTLESARPSHTSQYLCASSEYRGQNNEQFFGPGTRLTVL.